Sequencing of this TCR beta chain was carried out in a study of T cell responses to AZD1222 COVID-19 vaccine. The study's findings and limits: Nearly half of the spike-specific TCRs reportedly recognize variant regions that carry no mutations. The donor cohort was predominantly white British with a female majority, and clonal diversity may have been underestimated. Researchers took repertoire samples only after the peak T cell response had come.

The V gene's germline CDR1 is MNHNS and CDR2 SASEGT. J lost 3 bases, V lost 4 bases, and 9 bases had no gene match. The length of the CDR3 is 16 residues. Remarks on this clone: Its specificity is not known.

The method was immunoSEQ multiplex PCR; TCRdb's version includes in-frame clones alone and lacks a portion of them. The sample includes under 150,000 clones, roughly 90% of them seen just once. This TCR derives from an adult in good health. The starting material was peripheral blood, obtained on day 0 of AZD1222 vaccination. This chain connects TRBV6-1 to TRBJ2-7, with 10 bases identical to TRBD2. The CDR3 DNA is TGTGCCAGCAGTGCTAGCGGGAGCAGTTCGGTCTACGAGCAGTACTTC. Translated: CASSASGSSSVYEQYF.